Presented here are 9 T cell receptor beta chains from one specimen sequenced in a study of regulatory T cells in long-lasting Graves disease. Time point described: newly diagnosed GD, antithyroid drugs for less than 3 months. Preparation of the TCR library used RNA extracted from PBMCs. The authors built TCR beta libraries using iRepertoire HTBI primers and Arm-PCR of CDR3 regions. TCRdb redid the calling of the multiplex PCR reads with MiXCR, one entry per CDR3 protein. The top ten clones hold 15% to 20% of a sample with 390,000 or so distinct CDR3 sequences, approximately 12% of them seen once. Another study also made use of these data, one on T cells in Graves' hyperthyroidism and ophthalmopathy.

The sample in question was peripheral blood mononuclear cells (PBMCs), obtained at new diagnosis, from a patient treated with antithyroid drugs. These receptors came from a woman aged 18-29 years with Graves disease.

In its sample, this clonotype was seen many times. The gene calls are TRBV7-6 and TRBJ2-3, with TRBD1 identical over 11 bases. Gene TRBJ2-1 matches the end of the DNA better, so the J call may be wrong. CDR3 length: 15 residues. Germline CDR1 and CDR2: SGHVS and FNYEAQ. CDR3 residues: CASSRSGQGANEQFF. The CDR3 DNA sequence: TGTGCCAGCAGCAGGAGCGGACAGGGGGCGAATGAGCAGTTCTTC.

The V gene is TRBV29-1, the J gene TRBJ2-1, with 11 bases fitting TRBD2. The junction had 8 bases not matched to a gene; V was cut back by 6 bases and J by 7 bases. This CDR3 comprises 14 residues. Germline CDR1 is SQVTM and CDR2 is ANQGSEA. Written as DNA, the CDR3 is TGCAGCGTGTCCATAGCGGGAGGGCGGAATGAGCAGTTCTTC. Protein product: CSVSIAGGRNEQFF.

The chain is built from TRBV7-6 and TRBJ1-6, with D maybe TRBD1 (5 bases). CDR1 and CDR2 (germline): SGHVS, FNYEAQ. V was pared by 4 bases and J by 9 bases, with 13 bases between. The CDR3 has 14 residues. The CDR3 coding sequence is TGTGCCAGCAGCTGGGGCACCGGAACTTCACCCCTCCACTTT. Its protein is CASSWGTGTSPLHF.

The table lists this clonotype with a few counts. This chain connects TRBV7-9 to TRBJ2-5, with 10 bases fitting TRBD1. This CDR3 spans 17 amino acids. Looked up from germline, CDR1 is SEHNR and CDR2 is FQNEAQ (reference sequence). V gave up 5 bases and J gave up 3 bases; unmatched junction bases: 12. The DNA of the CDR3 is TGTGCCAGCAGCGCAACCCTGGCGACAGGGGGCAAAGAGACCCAGTACTTC. Translation gives CASSATLATGGKETQYF.

A few counts support this clonotype. CDR3 protein: CSAGRDYQETQYF. CDR3 nucleotide sequence: TGCAGTGCTGGCCGGGATTACCAAGAGACCCAGTACTTC. J is TRBJ2-5 and V is TRBV20-1; maybe TRBD2 (5 bases). V was cut by 5 bases and J by 0 bases, with 10 bases left in between. Germline V CDR1 and CDR2: DFQATT, SNEGSKA (reference sequence). The length of the CDR3 is 13 residues.

This clonotype was picked up many times. The chain couples TRBV20-1 to TRBJ2-5; D possibly corresponds to TRBD1 (6 bases). The length of the CDR3 is 15 residues. Germline lookup yields CDR1 DFQATT and CDR2 SNEGSKA (reference sequence). The germline V and J ends were trimmed by 6 bases and 3 bases, with 20 bases remaining between them. The CDR3 is CSAITLQGYKETQYF. The CDR3, as DNA: TGCAGTGCCATCACACTTCAGGGGTACAAAGAGACCCAGTACTTC.

This clonotype was counted ten times or more. The chain has TRBV11-2 and TRBJ1-5; D uncertain. V was shortened by 6 bases and J by 2 bases, with 11 bases between the two germline ends. Germline lookup yields CDR1 SGHAT and CDR2 FQNNGV. The CDR3 has 14 residues. The CDR3 DNA is TGTGCCAGCAGTCGCCGGGAAGGCAATCAGCCCCAGCATTTT. Its translation: CASSRREGNQPQHF.

This clonotype was counted at least ten times. This chain joins TRBV6-1 and TRBJ2-7; D gene ambiguous. Germline V gives CDR1 MNHNS, CDR2 SASEGT. The CDR3 runs to 13 residues. Trimming removed 10 bases from V and 1 base from J, with 14 bases in between. This CDR3 reads CATRPQHSYEQYV. DNA for the CDR3: TGTGCCACGCGACCGCAGCATTCCTACGAGCAGTACGTC.

The table lists this clonotype with many counts. The rearrangement links TRBV11-3 to TRBJ2-1; D remains ambiguous. The CDR3 sequence is 12 residues long. Trimming removed 2 bases from V and 5 bases from J, with 4 bases in between. CDR1 is SGHNT, CDR2 YENEEA, per germline. The CDR3 loop reads CASSLHNNEQFF. CDR3 coding DNA: TGTGCCAGCAGCTTACATAACAATGAGCAGTTCTTC.